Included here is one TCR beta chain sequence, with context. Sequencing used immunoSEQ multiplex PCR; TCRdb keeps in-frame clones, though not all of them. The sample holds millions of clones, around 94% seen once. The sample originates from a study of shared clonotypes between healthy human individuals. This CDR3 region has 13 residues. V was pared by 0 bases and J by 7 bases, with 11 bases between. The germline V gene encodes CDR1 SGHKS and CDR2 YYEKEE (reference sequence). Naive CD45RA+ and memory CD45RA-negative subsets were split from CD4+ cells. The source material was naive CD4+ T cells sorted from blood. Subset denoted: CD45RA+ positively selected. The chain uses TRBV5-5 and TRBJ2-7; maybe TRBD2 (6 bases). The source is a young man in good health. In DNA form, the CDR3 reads TGTGCCAGCAGCTTGGCTCGGACTATTGAGCAGTACTTC. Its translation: CASSLARTIEQYF.